The entry below describes one TCR beta chain. The V gene's germline CDR1 is SGHDN and CDR2 FVKESK. The CDR3 extends over 15 amino acids. Trimming stripped 1 base from V and 7 bases from J, with 11 bases between. Authors' processing steps: For nucleated cells, counts were estimated from reference gene primer amplification. Data came from immunoSEQ multiplex PCR; TCRdb stores just in-frame clones and leaves some out. V and J calls and clone size follow that table, whereas D and trimming were derived from the DNA. The data contain 50,000 to 65,000 clones, roughly four fifths of them singletons. The data derive from a study of blood T cell repertoires in COVID-19.

Sequencing used peripheral blood. This sequence was found in a woman aged 55-69 years with acute or convalescent COVID-19. This rearrangement joins TRBV14 to TRBJ1-6, with D perhaps matching TRBD1 (6 bases). CDR3 amino acids: CASSQARGGNSPLHF. The CDR3 region has the DNA TGTGCCAGCAGCCAAGCCAGGGGAGGGAATTCACCCCTCCACTTT.